One sample yielded the 13 T cell receptor beta chains listed below, sequenced in a study of shared clonotypes between healthy human individuals. Sequenced by immunoSEQ multiplex PCR; TCRdb stores in-frame clones only, minus some. Among 2 million or so clones listed, 90% to 95% were seen once. The sample was naive CD4+ T cells sorted from blood. Subset noted: CD45RA+ positively selected. The receptors come from a man younger than 35 in good health.

This sequence joins TRBV19 and TRBJ2-6; no definite D call. Germline-derived CDR1 and CDR2 are LNHDA and SQIVND (reference sequence). This CDR3 spans 15 amino acids. V lost 7 bases, J lost 2 bases, and 12 bases lay in between. The CDR3: CASNMGTAGANVLTF. CDR3 DNA sequence: TGTGCCAGTAATATGGGAACGGCTGGGGCCAACGTCCTGACTTTC.

This rearrangement joins TRBV27 to TRBJ2-5; TRBD1 matches 8 bases. The closer fit of TRBJ2-7 to the DNA end suggests the J call may be wrong. The CDR3 runs to 14 residues. Germline V gene sequence: CDR1 MNHEY, CDR2 SMNVEV (reference sequence). CDR3 region: CASGLGQGSYEQYF. CDR3 nucleotides: TGTGCCAGCGGCCTAGGACAGGGCTCCTACGAGCAGTACTTC.

This chain links TRBV9 with TRBJ1-5; 7 bases agree with TRBD1. V trimming: 0 bases; J trimming: 3 bases; junction bases outside the gene matches: 12. From germline, CDR1 is SGDLS and CDR2 YYNGEE. This CDR3 spans 18 amino acids. The CDR3 bases are TGTGCCAGCAGCGTAGTGTATGGAAGACAGGGCCCCAATCAGCCCCAGCATTTT. Translating gives CASSVVYGRQGPNQPQHF.

The chain joins TRBV29-1 to TRBJ1-4; 8 bases map to TRBD1. V was clipped by 4 bases and J by 3 bases; unmatched bases: 1. CDR1 SQVTM and CDR2 ANQGSEA come from the germline V gene. This CDR3 has 13 amino acids. In nucleotides, the CDR3 is TGCAGCGTTGGGACAGGGTCTAATGAAAAACTGTTTTTT. Encoded protein: CSVGTGSNEKLFF.

The chain uses TRBV6-1 and TRBJ2-6; D might be TRBD1 (6 bases). The CDR3 contains 17 residues. V was trimmed by 3 bases and J by 0 bases, leaving 12 bases between them. Germline-derived CDR1 and CDR2 are MNHNS and SASEGT. The CDR3 nucleotides are TGTGCCAGCAGTGATTCAGGGGCGGGCTCTGGGGCCAACGTCCTGACTTTC. Protein: CASSDSGAGSGANVLTF.

J is TRBJ2-2 and V is TRBV11-3, with 7 positions matching TRBD2. Trimming cost V 3 bases and J 4 bases; bases outside gene matches: 11. The CDR3 spans 17 residues. Germline loops: CDR1 SGHNT, CDR2 YENEEA. For the CDR3, the DNA is TGTGCCAGCAGCTTGGGAAACCGGGCGGGGGTCACCGGGGAGCTGTTTTTT. Amino acids: CASSLGNRAGVTGELFF.

In this sample, this clone turned up once. The V and J genes are TRBV7-9 and TRBJ2-5; D is ambiguous. V was cut by 2 bases and J by 1 base, with 11 bases left in between. The CDR3 has 15 amino acids. In germline, CDR1 is SEHNR, CDR2 FQNEAQ (reference sequence). CDR3 in amino acids: CASSLRLVSQETQYF. DNA of the CDR3: TGTGCCAGCAGCTTAAGGTTGGTCTCCCAAGAGACCCAGTACTTC. The variable domain in full, with the rest retrieved from reference TRBV7-9 and TRBJ2-5, is DTGVSQNPRHKITKRGQNVTFRCDPISEHNRLYWYRQTLGQGPEFLTYFQNEAQLEKSRLLSDRFSAERPKGSFSTLEIQRTEQGDSAMYLCASSLRLVSQETQYFGPGTRLLVL.

The rearrangement joins TRBV10-1 to TRBJ1-2; the D is unclear. CDR3 length equals 15 residues. V was trimmed by 0 bases and J by 6 bases, leaving 14 bases between them. The germline V gene encodes CDR1 WNHNN and CDR2 SYGVQD (reference sequence). This CDR3 is CASSESSNQEDGYTF. The CDR3 DNA reads TGCGCCAGCAGTGAGTCGAGTAACCAGGAGGATGGCTACACCTTC.

This clone was seen a few times. The chain joins TRBV28 to TRBJ2-3; 9 bases line up with TRBD1. The V segment lost 6 bases and the J segment 4 bases; nucleotides outside the gene matches: 8. In germline, CDR1 is MDHEN, CDR2 SYDVKM. The CDR3 spans 15 residues. The CDR3 region is CASSHGTGFPDTQYF. CDR3 nucleotide sequence: TGTGCCAGCAGCCACGGGACAGGGTTTCCAGATACGCAGTATTTT.

With regard to this clone: The germline gene is not matched at one end of the junction; a read error may be the cause. The chain links TRBV20-1 to TRBJ2-3; D might be TRBD2 (6 bases). Germline CDR1 DFQATT, CDR2 SNEGSKA (reference sequence). This CDR3 has 8 residues. The CDR3 DNA reads as TGCAGTGCTCATAGCGGCAATTTT. Its translation is CSAHSGNF.

This clone has only a few counts. Other DNA sequences in this sample translate to the same CDR3. The V call is TRBV5-1, the J call TRBJ1-6; unclear D gene. V was cut by 0 bases and J by 5 bases, with 6 bases left in between. Per germline, CDR1 SGHRS and CDR2 YFSETQ. There are 14 residues in the CDR3. The CDR3 spells CASSLGRDNSPLHF. The CDR3 DNA sequence: TGCGCCAGCAGCTTGGGACGGGATAATTCACCCCTCCACTTT. Variable domain in full (rest from reference TRBV5-1 and TRBJ1-6): KAGVTQTPRYLIKTRGQQVTLSCSPISGHRSVSWYQQTPGQGLQFLFEYFSETQRNKGNFPGRFSGRQFSNSRSEMNVSTLELGDSALYLCASSLGRDNSPLHFGNGTRLTVT.

The chain carries TRBV30 and TRBJ2-7; 10 bases align to TRBD1. Germline-derived CDR1 and CDR2 are GTSNPN and SVGIG (reference sequence). The CDR3 consists of 15 residues. J lost 2 bases, V lost 3 bases, and 7 bases had no gene match. CDR3 in amino acids: CAWSIGTGVTYEQYF. CDR3 bases: TGTGCCTGGAGCATCGGGACAGGGGTTACCTACGAGCAGTACTTC.

The J gene is TRBJ1-5, the V gene TRBV10-2; 7 bases match TRBD1. The CDR3 spans 14 residues. V gave up 4 bases and J gave up 6 bases; unmatched junction bases: 6. Per the germline V gene, CDR1 is WSHSY and CDR2 is SAAADI. The CDR3 here is CASSVKGGRQPQHF. CDR3 in DNA: TGCGCCAGCAGTGTCAAAGGGGGCCGTCAGCCCCAGCATTTT.